This T cell receptor (beta chain) was identified during a study of cytomegalovirus exposure and HLA in healthy donors. Whole-study context: A later analysis reported the 90 to 150 validation repertoires used the same platform as the roughly 700 first-cohort repertoires.

TCRdb's table, derived via immunoSEQ multiplex PCR, lists solely in-frame clones and lacks some. Among more than 80,000 clones listed, roughly 96% were seen once. Whole-study findings and limits: For most TCR sequences rarity was the rule, although some public TCRs occurred in many donors. There were 150 or so TCR beta chains listed as cytomegalovirus-associated. Subsequent analysis showed first-cohort TCR clusters tending to co-occur in 120 validation repertoires.

With regard to this clone: The antigen is not known. Compared with germline, one end of the junction differs, possibly owing to a read error.

There are 15 residues in the CDR3. Germline lookup yields CDR1 LGHNA and CDR2 YNFKEQ. The sequenced material came from PBMCs. This clonotype originated in a young woman in good health and CMV-seronegative. The chain is built from TRBV4-2 and TRBJ2-2, with 7 positions matching TRBD2. The CDR3 reads CASNQAAGVGGELFF. CDR3 in DNA: TGTGCCAGCAACCAAGCCGCGGGAGTGGGTGGGGAGCTGTTTTTT.